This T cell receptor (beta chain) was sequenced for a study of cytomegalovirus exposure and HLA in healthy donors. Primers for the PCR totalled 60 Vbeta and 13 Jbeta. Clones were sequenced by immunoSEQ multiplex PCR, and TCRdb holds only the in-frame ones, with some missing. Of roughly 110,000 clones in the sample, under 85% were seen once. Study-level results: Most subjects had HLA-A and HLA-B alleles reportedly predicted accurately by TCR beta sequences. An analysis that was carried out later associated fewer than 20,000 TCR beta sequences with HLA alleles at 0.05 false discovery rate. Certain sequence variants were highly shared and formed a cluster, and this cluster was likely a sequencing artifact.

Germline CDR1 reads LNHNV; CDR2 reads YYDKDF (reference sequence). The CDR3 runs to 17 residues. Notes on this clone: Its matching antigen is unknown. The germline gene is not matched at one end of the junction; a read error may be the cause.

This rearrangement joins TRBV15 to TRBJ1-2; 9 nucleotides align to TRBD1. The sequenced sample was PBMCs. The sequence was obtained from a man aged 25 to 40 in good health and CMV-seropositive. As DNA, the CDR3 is TGTGCCACCAGCAGAGATCTAGGGGGACAGGGAGGTGTTGGCTACCCCTTC. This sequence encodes CATSRDLGGQGGVGYPF.